A selection of T cell receptor beta chains follows, all from one sample in a study of metastatic and nonmetastatic thyroid tumors. TCRdb re-called the PCR reads via MiXCR. The table has about 40,000 clones, roughly a sixth seen once; the top ten hold approximately 9.8%. Material for sequencing was tumor tissue. These receptors all come from a female donor with papillary thyroid cancer or a benign thyroid nodule (not recorded which). Some clones in this sample may be carry-over from other donors' samples. Both conserved end residues are part of each CDR3. Each record gives: CDR3 length, V gene, J gene, D gene, CDR3 protein. D genes are given only for firm matches.

14	TRBV30	TRBJ2-7	TRBD2	CAWSVEPSGHEQYF
12	TRBV6-1	TRBJ2-7	NA	CASSGLTCEQYF
14	TRBV9	TRBJ2-7	NA	CASSVRVGVYEQYF
14	TRBV27	TRBJ1-2	TRBD1	CASWDRRFSYGYTF
15	TRBV28	TRBJ2-5	TRBD1	CASSLGGQGRETQYF
14	TRBV20-1	TRBJ1-6	NA	CSVRGGDNNSPLHF
16	TRBV28	TRBJ2-3	NA	CASSPRGGARTDTQYF
14	TRBV3-1	TRBJ2-7	TRBD1	CASCPLTGLYEQYF
15	TRBV6-2/TRBV6-3	TRBJ2-7	NA	CASSYRGPGSYEQYF
15	TRBV14	TRBJ2-3	NA	CASSQMGGSTDTQYF
15	TRBV10-2	TRBJ2-7	NA	CASSDQGTLAEEQYF
13	TRBV19	TRBJ1-2	NA	CASSLAQDYGYTF
12	TRBV2	TRBJ2-3	NA	CVSSLNTDTQYF
13	TRBV28	TRBJ2-7	NA	CASSSRDIYEQYF
12	TRBV6-1	TRBJ2-7	NA	CASSTGTYEQYF
14	TRBV7-2	TRBJ2-7	NA	CASSLGGGNYEQYF
15	TRBV5-6	TRBJ2-2	NA	CASRSSRANTGELFF
12	TRBV20-1	TRBJ2-5	TRBD1	CSVFDRGQTQYF
15	TRBV6-2/TRBV6-3	TRBJ2-7	NA	CASSSPGLGSYEQYF
15	TRBV10-3	TRBJ1-2	TRBD1	CAISESNQGDYGYTF
13	TRBV2	TRBJ1-2	NA	CASSVGFPDGYTF